What follows describes a single T cell receptor (beta chain). The sample belongs to a study of blood T cell repertoires in COVID-19. For the study at large: Acute and convalescent COVID-19 specimens originated in the United States, Italy and Spain. T cells, B-cell-depleted T cells, or PBMCs supplied cDNA or gDNA.

The CDR3 totals 15 residues. V gave up 1 base and J gave up 4 bases, with 11 bases separating them. Germline CDR1 reads SGHRS; CDR2 reads YFSETQ. Authors' data handling: Reference gene primer amplification gave nucleated cell count estimates. Clones were sequenced by immunoSEQ multiplex PCR, and TCRdb holds only the in-frame ones, with some missing. V, J and clone size reflect that table, while D and trimming were determined from the DNA. The table shows over 90,000 clones, with less than 90% occurring only once. The material sequenced was peripheral blood. The sequence was collected from a human donor in a cohort sampled during active COVID-19. J is TRBJ2-2 and V is TRBV5-1; D is undetermined. The chain's CDR3 is CASSLIQATTGELFF. The CDR3, as DNA: TGCGCCAGCAGCTTGATTCAGGCCACCACCGGGGAGCTGTTTTTT.